This TCR beta chain was sequenced for a study of T cell clonality in common variable immunodeficiency. Study conclusions and caveats: Authors noted CVID clonality's cause needs subpopulation repertoire sequencing. TCRbeta clonality was increased in CVID versus healthy controls. Fewer deletions and N-nucleotide insertions were reportedly seen in common variable immunodeficiency TCR beta sequences.

Control and CVID samples contributed equal amounts of genomic DNA. The protocol was immunoSEQ multiplex PCR, while the TCRdb copy is restricted to in-frame clones and leaves out a portion. The sample shows 55,000 or so clones, none of them appearing just once. Germline CDR1 is WNHNN and CDR2 is SYGVQD (reference sequence). V shed 2 bases, J shed 3 bases, and the junction held 3 bases outside the gene matches. CDR3 length: 14 amino acids. The sample holds many counts of this clone. Antigen unknown. Coverage ceases 3 residues before the CDR3 finishes, and the germline J gene fills in the end. The clonotype originates from a person aged 18-70 years in good health. The sequenced material came from peripheral blood mononuclear cells. V and J are TRBV10-1 and TRBJ2-5; TRBD1 aligns across 7 bases. CDR3 sequence: CASSEGTAKETQYF. The covered CDR3 bases are TGCGCCAGCAGTGAGGGGACAGCCAAAGAGACC.